The sequence of this TCR beta chain was determined in a study of OX40 agonist ivuxolimab in advanced cancers. Study-level background: Recorded diagnoses for dose-escalation patients were hepatocellular carcinoma, melanoma, renal cell or head and neck cancer. Study-level findings and limits: Part of the nonresponder group also had normalized T-cell clonal expansion that was low. At doses 0.1 to 3.0 mg/kg, CD4+ and CD8+ clones expanded.

This CDR3 region has 18 residues. The junction had 17 bases not matched to a gene; V was cut back by 6 bases and J by 4 bases. In germline, CDR1 is LGHNT, CDR2 FRNRAP. Details on this clone: The antigen is unknown.

The protocol was immunoSEQ multiplex PCR, while the TCRdb copy is restricted to in-frame clones and leaves out a portion. The sample lists about 31,000 clones; approximately 86% were seen once. The material sequenced was CD4+ or CD8+ T cells sorted from blood, taken in a trial of the OX40 agonist ivuxolimab. The source is an adult with an advanced solid tumor such as melanoma, head and neck, liver or kidney cancer. The chain employs TRBV12-5 and TRBJ1-4, with TRBD1 matching 7 bases. CDR3 protein: CASGLGTVSSAFNEKLFF. CDR3 nucleotides: TGTGCTAGTGGCTTAGGGACAGTATCGTCGGCGTTTAATGAAAAACTGTTTTTT. The whole variable domain, remainder taken from reference TRBV12-5 and TRBJ1-4, is DARVTQTPRHKVTEMGQEVTMRCQPILGHNTVFWYRQTMMQGLELLAYFRNRAPLDDSGMPKDRFSAEMPDATLATLKIQPSEPRDSAVYFCASGLGTVSSAFNEKLFFGSGTQLSVL.